This passage covers 15 T cell receptor beta chains from one sample sequenced in a study of T cells in Graves' hyperthyroidism and ophthalmopathy. The source material, RNA transcripts, was used to amplify TCR beta CDR3 regions. The primer set for the first-round RT-PCR of the TCR CDR3 was HTBI. TCRdb called the multiplex PCR reads again in MiXCR, with one record for every CDR3 protein. This table holds 530,000 or so distinct CDR3 sequences, around 45% found once. Material: peripheral blood or thyroid tissue (not recorded which). These receptors were taken from a woman aged 18-29 years with Graves' hyperthyroidism.

A single count supports this clonotype. The conserved phenylalanine or tryptophan normally closing the CDR3 is absent here, so this likely arose from a read error. The chain employs TRBV20-1 and TRBJ1-3; perhaps TRBD1 as D (6 bases). The CDR3 is made up of 15 amino acids. Germline V gene lookup returns CDR1 DFQATT and CDR2 SNEGSKA (reference sequence). Deletions cut 1 base from V and 4 bases from J, with 14 bases between. The CDR3 loop reads CSARGDRGTGNTIYV. The DNA for the CDR3 is TGCAGTGCTAGAGGGGACCGGGGGACAGGAAACACCATATATGTT.

A word on this clonotype: Being one base from a much bigger clone, this may be a read error. This rearrangement joins TRBV12-3 or TRBV12-4 to TRBJ2-2, with 13 nucleotides matching TRBD2. CDR3 length: 15 residues. CDR3 coding DNA: TGTGCCAGCACCTCCCGGACTAGCGGGAGCGGGAAGCTGTTTTTT. The encoded protein is CASTSRTSGSGKLFF.

The CDR3 DNA follows: TGTGCCAGCAGCCCCCCAGACCAGAACACTGAAGCTTTCTTT. This gives the protein CASSPPDQNTEAFF. The V and J genes are TRBV7-9 and TRBJ1-1; no definite D call. Trimming took 5 bases from V and 1 from J, leaving 11 bases between them. Looked up from germline, CDR1 is SEHNR and CDR2 is FQNEAQ (reference sequence). The CDR3 extends over 14 amino acids.

The sample holds many counts of this clonotype. The gene calls are TRBV5-4 and TRBJ1-2, with TRBD1 as a possible D gene (6 bases). The ends were cut back, 4 bases at V and 8 bases at J, with 24 bases in the middle. CDR3 length: 16 residues. CDR1 is SGHNT, CDR2 YYREEE, per germline (reference sequence). The CDR3, as DNA: TGTGCCAGCAGCCTGCCGGAGACAGGCCCAACTCGGGGCTACACCTTC. It is translated as CASSLPETGPTRGYTF.

This clonotype occurred many times. The chain is built from TRBV12-5 and TRBJ1-1, with D tentatively TRBD1 (6 bases). CDR1 is LGHNT, CDR2 FRNRAP, per germline. The CDR3 runs 14 residues. The V end was cut by 5 bases, the J end by 1 base, with 11 bases between. CDR3 coding DNA: TGTGCTAGTGGTCAGGGGACGGGGAACACTGAAGCTTTCTTT. Its translation: CASGQGTGNTEAFF.

The rearrangement joins TRBV20-1 to TRBJ2-1; perhaps TRBD1 as D (7 bases). This CDR3 is built from 17 residues. Per germline, CDR1 DFQATT and CDR2 SNEGSKA (reference sequence). V lost 0 bases and J lost 4, with 19 bases in between. CDR3: CSARDGGGTVVYNEQFF. CDR3 bases: TGCAGTGCTAGAGATGGAGGCGGGACAGTTGTATACAATGAGCAGTTCTTC.

The rearrangement links TRBV7-9 to TRBJ1-4, with 7 bases matching TRBD1. Germline CDR1 is SEHNR and CDR2 is FQNEAQ (reference sequence). This CDR3 is 16 amino acids long. V lost 4 bases to trimming and J lost 0 bases; unmatched junction nucleotides: 5. The CDR3 bases are TGTGCCAGCAGCTCCGCCGGGACAGCAACTAATGAAAAACTGTTTTTT. It yields the protein CASSSAGTATNEKLFF.

This clonotype was seen many times. This chain connects TRBV6-6 to TRBJ1-6, with 8 bases that match TRBD1. The CDR3 runs 15 residues. CDR1 is MNHNY, CDR2 SVGAGI, per germline (reference sequence). V was pared by 0 bases and J by 7 bases, with 2 bases of the junction left unmatched. CDR3 residues: CASSYSTGGNSPLHF. In nucleotides, the CDR3 is TGTGCCAGCAGTTACTCCACAGGGGGGAATTCACCCCTCCACTTT.

The J gene is TRBJ1-1, the V gene TRBV18; a possible D gene is TRBD1 (5 bases). The CDR3 length is 15 residues. The germline V gene has CDR1 KGHSH and CDR2 LQKENI. V lost 4 bases, J lost 0 bases, and 12 bases lay in between. The CDR3 reads CASSQSGAMNTEAFF. CDR3 in DNA: TGTGCCAGCTCACAATCCGGGGCCATGAACACTGAAGCTTTCTTT. Using reference TRBV18 and TRBJ1-1 for the parts outside the CDR3, the full variable domain is NAGVMQNPRHLVRRRGQEARLRCSPMKGHSHVYWYRQLPEEGLKFMVYLQKENIIDESGMPKERFSAEFPKEGPSILRIQQVVRGDSAAYFCASSQSGAMNTEAFFGQGTRLTVV.

In its sample, this clonotype was seen many times. V gene TRBV2 combines with J gene TRBJ1-1, with D possibly being TRBD1 (5 bases). Germline V gene sequence: CDR1 SNHLY, CDR2 FYNNEI. V lost 2 bases and J 0 bases, leaving 7 bases between the germline ends. The CDR3 runs to 14 residues. This chain's CDR3 is CASSERGLNTEAFF. The CDR3 nucleotides are TGTGCCAGCAGTGAAAGGGGCCTGAACACTGAAGCTTTCTTT.

The chain links TRBV20-1 to TRBJ2-7; 15 bases line up with TRBD2. The DNA end favors TRBJ2-1, so the J call may be wrong. Germline lookup yields CDR1 DFQATT and CDR2 SNEGSKA (reference sequence). This CDR3 region has 15 residues. The CDR3 DNA reads as TGCAGTGCGTCCGGACTAGCGGGAGGGCCAAGGGAGCAGTTCTTC. It encodes CSASGLAGGPREQFF.

This clonotype was seen many times. The chain carries TRBV29-1 and TRBJ1-2; 10 bases line up with TRBD1. The germline V gene encodes CDR1 SQVTM and CDR2 ANQGSEA. This CDR3 is 13 amino acids long. J was trimmed by 4 bases and V by 7 bases; bases with no gene match: 6. The chain's CDR3 is CSAATGGLYGYTF. DNA of the CDR3: TGCAGCGCCGCGACAGGGGGCCTCTATGGCTACACCTTC.

This clonotype was picked up many times. Relative to the germline gene, one junction end is altered; a read error may explain this. This chain links TRBV7-3 with TRBJ2-7; D perhaps matches TRBD2 (6 bases). The CDR3 consists of 13 residues. The germline CDR1 and CDR2 sequences are SGHTA and FQGTGA. CDR3 nucleotides: TGCGCCAGCAGCCCCAGCCCGGAGGGCGAGCAGTACTTC. Residues: CASSPSPEGEQYF.

J is TRBJ2-7 and V is TRBV7-2; D is uncertain. Germline V gene sequence: CDR1 SGHTA, CDR2 FQGNSA. V was clipped by 8 bases and J by 4 bases, with 21 bases between them. The CDR3 runs to 15 residues. The CDR3 coding sequence is TGTGCCAGCGCGGCCCGATCTCCGCGGTTGTACGAGCAGTACTTC. Translated, it gives CASAARSPRLYEQYF.

The chain combines TRBV19 with TRBJ2-5; 10 bases are shared with TRBD1. This CDR3 is 18 amino acids long. J was trimmed by 5 bases and V by 1 base; bases with no gene match: 13. Germline V gene data show CDR1 as LNHDA and CDR2 as SQIVND (reference sequence). The CDR3 nucleotides are TGTGCCAGTAGTATAGGGCGCCTGGACAGGGGGATAGGCGAGACCCAGTACTTC. Its protein product is CASSIGRLDRGIGETQYF.